This T cell receptor beta chain appears in the sequencing data of a study of T cells in Graves' hyperthyroidism and ophthalmopathy. The study, taken as a whole, reports: Most clonotypes that expanded in the thyroid above 0.001 also showed up in blood. The model predicted ophthalmopathy a median 6.5 months before onset.

There are many counts of this clonotype. Its cognate antigen is unknown. In germline, CDR1 is SGHRS, CDR2 YFSETQ. The CDR3 sequence is 17 residues long. V shed 4 bases and J 1 base; nucleotides not matched to a gene: 11. TCR beta CDR3 regions were amplified from RNA. Using the HTBI primer set, a first-round RT-PCR was run on the TCR CDR3. TCRdb reprocessed the multiplex PCR reads via MiXCR and lists one record per CDR3 protein. The data contain fewer than 400,000 distinct CDR3 sequences, more than 13% of them seen just once; the ten biggest clones take up 25% to 30%. Enrolled ophthalmopathy patients presented with a Clinical Activity Score of at least 3, a NOSPECS grade of at least 4, and disease duration under 3 months. Diagnostic decisions used clinical symptoms, serum thyroxine and TRAb, thyroid ultrasound and orbital computed tomography.

The gene calls are TRBV5-1 and TRBJ1-5, with TRBD1 matching 7 bases. The sequenced sample consisted of blood. The TCR comes from a man aged 45 to 65 with Graves' ophthalmopathy. CDR3 in amino acids: CASSPTAATGSNQPQHF. Written as DNA, the CDR3 is TGCGCCAGCAGCCCCACGGCGGCGACAGGGAGCAATCAGCCCCAGCATTTT.